This T cell receptor beta chain emerged from a study of cytomegalovirus exposure and HLA in healthy donors. Findings and limits, study-wide: With DRB1 most and HLA-C fewest, TCR association rates differed between HLA loci in a later analysis.

CDR1 is LNHDA and CDR2 is SQIVND in the germline V gene (reference sequence). The CDR3 sequence is 15 residues long. The V end lost 3 bases, the J end lost 0 bases, and 9 bases lay between the germline ends. As concerns this clone: As yet, its antigen is unknown.

Both 60 Vbeta primers and 13 Jbeta primers went into the PCR. Produced via immunoSEQ multiplex PCR; TCRdb's table is partial and in-frame only. Of more than 95,000 clones in the sample, less than 85% are singletons; the top ten hold about 8.9%. The chain couples TRBV19 to TRBJ2-1; D is perhaps TRBD2 (6 bases). Material for sequencing was PBMCs. This TCR derives from a man younger than 45 in good health and CMV-seropositive. The CDR3 DNA is TGTGCCAGTAGTATCGGGGGAGGCTCCTACAATGAGCAGTTCTTC. Protein product: CASSIGGGSYNEQFF.